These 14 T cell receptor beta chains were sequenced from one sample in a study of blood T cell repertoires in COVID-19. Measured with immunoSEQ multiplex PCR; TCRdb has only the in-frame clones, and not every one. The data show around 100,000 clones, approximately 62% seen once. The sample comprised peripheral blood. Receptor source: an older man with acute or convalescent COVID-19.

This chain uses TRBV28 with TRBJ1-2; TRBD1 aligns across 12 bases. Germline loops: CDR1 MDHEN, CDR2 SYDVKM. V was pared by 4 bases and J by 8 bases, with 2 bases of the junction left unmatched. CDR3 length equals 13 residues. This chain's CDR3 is CASSSGTGGGYTF. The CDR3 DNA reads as TGTGCCAGCAGTTCCGGGACAGGGGGCGGCTACACCTTC.

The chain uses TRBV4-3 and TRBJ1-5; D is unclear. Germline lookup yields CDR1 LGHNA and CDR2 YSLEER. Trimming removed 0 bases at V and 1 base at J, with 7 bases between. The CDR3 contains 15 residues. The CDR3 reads CASSQDHGSNQPQHF. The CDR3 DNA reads TGCGCCAGCAGCCAAGATCACGGGAGCAATCAGCCCCAGCATTTT.

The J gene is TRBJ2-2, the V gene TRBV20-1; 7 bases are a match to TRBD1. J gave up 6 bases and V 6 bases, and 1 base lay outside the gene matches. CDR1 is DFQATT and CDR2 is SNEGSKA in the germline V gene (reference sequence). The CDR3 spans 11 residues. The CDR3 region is CSAQGAGELFF. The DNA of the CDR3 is TGCAGTGCGCAGGGGGCCGGGGAGCTGTTTTTT.

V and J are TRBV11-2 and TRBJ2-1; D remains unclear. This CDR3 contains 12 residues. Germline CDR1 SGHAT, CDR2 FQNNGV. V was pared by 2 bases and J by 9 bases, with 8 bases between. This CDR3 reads CASSLLRIEQFF. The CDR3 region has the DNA TGTGCCAGCAGCTTATTGCGCATTGAGCAGTTCTTC.

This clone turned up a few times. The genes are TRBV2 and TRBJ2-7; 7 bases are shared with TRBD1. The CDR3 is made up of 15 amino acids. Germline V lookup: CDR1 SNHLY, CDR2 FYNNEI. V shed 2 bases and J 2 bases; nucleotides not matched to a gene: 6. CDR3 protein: CASSEIQGVPYEQYF. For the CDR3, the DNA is TGTGCCAGCAGTGAAATCCAGGGGGTCCCCTACGAGCAGTACTTC.

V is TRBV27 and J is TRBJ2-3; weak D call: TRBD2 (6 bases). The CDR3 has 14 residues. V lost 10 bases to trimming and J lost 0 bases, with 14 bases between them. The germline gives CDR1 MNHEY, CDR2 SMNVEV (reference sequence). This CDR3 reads CATGKGRSTDTQYF. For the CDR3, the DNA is TGTGCCACCGGGAAGGGGAGGAGCACAGATACGCAGTATTTT.

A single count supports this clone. CDR3 in DNA: TGCGCCAGCCCGGGACAGGGTTGCACCGGGGAGCTGTTTTTT. The encoded protein is CASPGQGCTGELFF. The rearrangement uses TRBV4-3 and TRBJ2-2, with 9 bases that match TRBD1. Germline lookup yields CDR1 LGHNA and CDR2 YSLEER. V was clipped by 8 bases and J by 4 bases; unmatched bases: 5. The CDR3 totals 14 residues.

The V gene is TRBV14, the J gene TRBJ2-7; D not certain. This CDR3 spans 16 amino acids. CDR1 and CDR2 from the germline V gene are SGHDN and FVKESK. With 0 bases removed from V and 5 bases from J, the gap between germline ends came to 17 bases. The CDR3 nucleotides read TGTGCCAGCAGCCAAGATCGAGGCAGCCTACCCAACGAGCAGTACTTC. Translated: CASSQDRGSLPNEQYF.

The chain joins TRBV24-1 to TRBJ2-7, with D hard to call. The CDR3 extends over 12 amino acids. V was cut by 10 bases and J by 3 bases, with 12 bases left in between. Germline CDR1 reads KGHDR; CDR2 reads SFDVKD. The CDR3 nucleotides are TGTGCCACTTCCCAATCCGGCTACGAGCAGTACTTC. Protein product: CATSQSGYEQYF.

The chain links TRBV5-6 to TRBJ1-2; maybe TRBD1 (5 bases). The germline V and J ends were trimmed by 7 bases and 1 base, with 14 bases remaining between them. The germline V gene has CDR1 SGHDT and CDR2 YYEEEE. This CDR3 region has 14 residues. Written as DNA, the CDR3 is TGTGCCAGCCGGGACGGGGGAGGTAACTATGGCTACACCTTC. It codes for CASRDGGGNYGYTF.

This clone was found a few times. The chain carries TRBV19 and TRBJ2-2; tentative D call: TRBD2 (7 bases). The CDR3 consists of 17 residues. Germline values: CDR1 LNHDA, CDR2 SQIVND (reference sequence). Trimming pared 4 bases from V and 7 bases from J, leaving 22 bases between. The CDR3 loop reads CASSRSLGEGGIGELFF. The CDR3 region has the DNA TGTGCCAGTAGTAGGAGCCTAGGCGAGGGGGGGATCGGGGAGCTGTTTTTT.

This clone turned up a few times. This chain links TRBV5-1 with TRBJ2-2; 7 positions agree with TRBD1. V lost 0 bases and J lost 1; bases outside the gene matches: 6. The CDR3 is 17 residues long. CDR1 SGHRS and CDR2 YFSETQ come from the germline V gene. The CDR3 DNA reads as TGCGCCAGCAGCTTGGTCGGGTGGGACAGGAACACCGGGGAGCTGTTTTTT. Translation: CASSLVGWDRNTGELFF.

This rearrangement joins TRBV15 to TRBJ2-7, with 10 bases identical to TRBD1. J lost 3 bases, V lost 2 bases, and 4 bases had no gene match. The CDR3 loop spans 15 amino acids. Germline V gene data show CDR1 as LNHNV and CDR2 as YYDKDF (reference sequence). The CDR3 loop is CATSRPGTGVYEQYF. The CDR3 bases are TGTGCCACCAGCAGACCCGGGACAGGGGTCTACGAGCAGTACTTC.

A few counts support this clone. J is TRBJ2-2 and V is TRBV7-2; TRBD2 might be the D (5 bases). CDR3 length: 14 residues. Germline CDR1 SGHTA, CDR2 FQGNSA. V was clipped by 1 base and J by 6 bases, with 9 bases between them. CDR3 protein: CASSLGAGSGELFF. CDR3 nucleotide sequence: TGTGCCAGCAGCTTAGGGGCGGGTTCCGGGGAGCTGTTTTTT.